Given below is one T cell receptor beta chain in context. Its antigen is as yet unknown. These data come from a study of T cells in localized non-small cell lung cancer. General study points: As only one tumor region underwent sequencing, heterogeneity remains possible. A median of about 58 of the top 100 tumor clones appeared in adjacent lung, which was paired and uninvolved. It was uninvolved adjacent lung that showed the highest T cell clonality, exceeding tumor.

Trimming cost V 0 bases and J 2 bases, with 8 bases left between them. This CDR3 region has 14 residues. In germline, CDR1 is SGDLS, CDR2 YYNGEE. Clones were sequenced by immunoSEQ multiplex PCR, and TCRdb holds only the in-frame ones, with some missing. The repertoire holds 70,000 to 80,000 clones, with approximately 90% as singletons. The chain couples TRBV9 to TRBJ1-2; D might be TRBD1 (5 bases). This clonotype was obtained from a woman between 40 and 69 years old with stage I squamous cell lung carcinoma. The sequences come from peripheral blood, collected before any cancer treatment. The DNA for the CDR3 is TGTGCCAGCAGCGTAGGCGGGGGGAACTATGGCTACACCTTC. This translates into CASSVGGGNYGYTF.